The rows below give T cell receptor beta chains drawn from one sample of a study of blood T cell repertoires in COVID-19. Some clones are missing from TCRdb's copy, which holds only in-frame ones; the method was immunoSEQ multiplex PCR. The sample has 150,000 to 170,000 clones, 75% to 80% seen once. Sequenced: peripheral blood. The receptors were gathered from an elderly man with acute or convalescent COVID-19. Both conserved end residues are part of each CDR3. A D gene is named only where the DNA matches it firmly. Where a row states a size, it is once, few, many or the class of an expanded clone; other rows omit it.

size | J | V | D | DNA | CDR3
NA | TRBJ2-7 | TRBV7-3 | TRBD2 | TGTGCCAGCAGCTTGACTAGCGATTCCTACGAGCAGTACTTC | CASSLTSDSYEQYF
few | TRBJ1-4 | TRBV19 | NA | TGTGCCAGTAGTATACAGGCAGATGAAAAACTGTTTTTT | CASSIQADEKLFF
NA | TRBJ2-3 | TRBV5-6 | NA | TGTGCCAGCAGCTTGAGCGTTTTTGCGCAGTATTTT | CASSLSVFAQYF
NA | TRBJ2-7 | TRBV3-1/TRBV3-2 | NA | TGTGCCAGCAGTCGGGGCGGGAAGTACGAGCAGTACTTC | CASSRGGKYEQYF
NA | TRBJ1-2 | TRBV11-2 | NA | TGTGCCAGCAGCTTAGATGGCCTGGGAGCAGGATACTATGGCTACACCTTC | CASSLDGLGAGYYGYTF
NA | TRBJ1-4 | TRBV2 | NA | TGTGCCAGCAGTGAGGTCCGGTTCCCTAAAACTAATGAAAAACTGTTTTTT | CASSEVRFPKTNEKLFF
NA | TRBJ1-2 | TRBV10-3 | TRBD1 | TGTGCCATCAAGGGGACAGACGCTAACTATGGCTACACCTTC | CAIKGTDANYGYTF
NA | TRBJ2-3 | TRBV7-2 | NA | TGTGCCAGCAGCTTTGGTTCCCGGGGGACCGCAGATACGCAGTATTTT | CASSFGSRGTADTQYF
NA | TRBJ2-7 | TRBV11-3 | TRBD2 | TGTGCCAGCAGCGGTGGACTAGCGGGCTCCTACGAGCAGTACTTC | CASSGGLAGSYEQYF
NA | TRBJ1-2 | TRBV4-3 | TRBD1 | TGCGCCAGCAGCCAAGAAATGACAGGGAACTATGGCTACACCTTC | CASSQEMTGNYGYTF
NA | TRBJ1-2 | TRBV21-1 | NA | TGTGCCAGCAGCAAAGTTGTTCAGGATAACTGCTACACCTTC | CASSKVVQDNCYTF
once | TRBJ2-2 | TRBV6-5 | TRBD2 | TGTGCCAGCTCTAGCGGGGGCCCCGGGGAGCTGTTTTTT | CASSSGGPGELFF
once | TRBJ2-2 | TRBV5-6 | TRBD1 | TGTGCCAGCAAACAGGGGGCGGTCGGCACCGGGGAGCTGTTTTTT | CASKQGAVGTGELFF